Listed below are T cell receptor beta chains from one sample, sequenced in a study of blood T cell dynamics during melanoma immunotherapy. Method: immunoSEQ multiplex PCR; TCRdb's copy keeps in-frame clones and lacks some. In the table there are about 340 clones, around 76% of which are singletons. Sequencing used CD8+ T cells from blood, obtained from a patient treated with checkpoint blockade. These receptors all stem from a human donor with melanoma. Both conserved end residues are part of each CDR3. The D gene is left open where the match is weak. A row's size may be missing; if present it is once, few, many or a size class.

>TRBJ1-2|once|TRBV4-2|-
TGTGCCAGCAGCCATGGCGGACAGTCTTATCGCTACACCTTC
CASSHGGQSYRYTF
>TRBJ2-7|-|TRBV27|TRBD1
TGTGCCAGCAGTTTATCTCCAGGGGGCCACGAGCAGTACTTC
CASSLSPGGHEQYF
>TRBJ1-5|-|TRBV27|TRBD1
TGTGCCAGCAGGGGACAGGGGGCGGGTCAGCCCCAGCATTTT
CASRGQGAGQPQHF
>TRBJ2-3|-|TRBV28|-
TGTGCCAGCAGCCCCTTCTTGACAGAATACCTAACTAGCACAGATACGCAGTATTTT
CASSPFLTEYLTSTDTQYF
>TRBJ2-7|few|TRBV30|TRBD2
TGTGCCTGGAGCGAGCGGGGTCTCTCCTACGAGCAGTACTTC
CAWSERGLSYEQYF
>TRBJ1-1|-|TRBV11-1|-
TGTGCCAGCTGGGGGGGCGAAACTGAAGCTTTCTTT
CASWGGETEAFF
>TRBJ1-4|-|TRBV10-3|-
TGTGCCATCAGTGAATCGAGACAAAGTGAAAAACTGTTTTTT
CAISESRQSEKLFF
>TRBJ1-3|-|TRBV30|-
TGTGCCTGGAAAGGGGTAGGAAACACCATATATTTT
CAWKGVGNTIYF
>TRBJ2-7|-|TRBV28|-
TGTGCCAGCAGTCACCCCGGGGTTGGGGGCGAGCAGTACTTC
CASSHPGVGGEQYF
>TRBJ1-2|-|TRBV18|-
TGTGCCAGCTCACCACCTACAGAATCCTATGGCTACACCTTC
CASSPPTESYGYTF
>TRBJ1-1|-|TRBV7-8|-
TGTGCCAGCAGCTTCGGAACCCTGAACACTGAAGCTTTCTTT
CASSFGTLNTEAFF
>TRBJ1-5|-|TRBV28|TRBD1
TGTGCCAGCAGTTTATATAGACAGGGCTCGCAGCCCCAGCATTTT
CASSLYRQGSQPQHF
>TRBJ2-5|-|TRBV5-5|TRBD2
TGTGCCAACGGGGAACTAGCGGGGACGCAAGAGACCCAGTACTTC
CANGELAGTQETQYF
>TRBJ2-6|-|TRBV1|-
TGCACCAGCAGCGTTAATTGTTTTCGGGCCAACGTCCTGACTTTC
CTSSVNCFRANVLTF
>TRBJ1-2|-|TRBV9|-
TGTGCCAGCAGCGTCGAACGCGGCTATGGCTACACCTTC
CASSVERGYGYTF
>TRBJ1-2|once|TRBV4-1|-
TGCGCCAGCAGCCAAGATCGCTTTACGGGGGAATATGACTTC
CASSQDRFTGEYDF
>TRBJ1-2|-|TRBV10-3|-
TGTGCCATCAGTGAGTCCCAACCGCGGGGCTACACCTTC
CAISESQPRGYTF
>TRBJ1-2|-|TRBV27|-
TGTGCCAGCAGCCCCTTGGGGGGGATAAACTATGGCTACACCTTC
CASSPLGGINYGYTF